The clone carrying this TCR beta chain was recorded a few times. This sample is drawn from a study of blood T cell repertoires in COVID-19. V trimming: 5 bases; J trimming: 5 bases; junction bases outside the gene matches: 4. The CDR3 spans 13 residues. Germline V lookup: CDR1 LNHDA, CDR2 SQIVND (reference sequence). TCRdb keeps only in-frame clones here, not all; method: immunoSEQ multiplex PCR. The sample consists of under 200,000 clones, 88% of them appearing once. The V call is TRBV19, the J call TRBJ1-1, with 8 bases lining up with TRBD1. Sequencing input: peripheral blood. The origin of this receptor is a man aged 55 to 70 with acute or convalescent COVID-19. CDR3 in DNA: TGTGCCAGTAGTGACAGGGGAGGGACTGAAGCTTTCTTT. This sequence encodes CASSDRGGTEAFF.